This TCR beta chain was identified during a study of CD8 T cells in ankylosing spondylitis. Trimming pared 0 bases from V and 4 bases from J, leaving 13 bases between. Per the germline V gene, CDR1 is SGHTA and CDR2 is FQGNSA. CDR3 length: 15 amino acids. This clonotype turned up a few times. The target antigen is unknown. Each TCR beta library was made by quantitative 5'-RACE that incorporated molecular barcodes. TCRdb reprocessed the 5' RACE reads via MiXCR and lists one record per CDR3 protein. The data hold 500,000 to 650,000 distinct CDR3 sequences, with approximately 5.3% observed a single time. Study observations and caveats: Some motif variants were previously reported in reactive arthritis synovial fluid and blood. The study looked at matched synovial fluid samples from ankylosing spondylitis patients. Disease-linked clones were reported to be significantly enriched there. The disease-linked clones had a CD8+ phenotype and low blood frequencies. Seemingly distinctive of ankylosing spondylitis blood was a TCR beta motif formed by eight highly homologous variants.

The sequence was obtained from a male donor with ankylosing spondylitis. Sequenced sample: blood, either unsorted or a sorted T cell fraction (not recorded which). The genes are TRBV7-2 and TRBJ2-7; the D gene is possibly TRBD2 (7 bases). This chain's CDR3 is CASSLAGGAQYEQYF. The CDR3 DNA follows: TGTGCCAGCAGCTTAGCGGGGGGGGCTCAGTACGAGCAGTACTTC. Filled out from reference TRBV7-2 and TRBJ2-7, the complete variable domain reads GAGVSQSPSNKVTEKGKDVELRCDPISGHTALYWYRQSLGQGLEFLIYFQGNSAPDKSGLPSDRFSAERTGGSVSTLTIQRTQQEDSAVYLCASSLAGGAQYEQYFGPGTRLTVT.